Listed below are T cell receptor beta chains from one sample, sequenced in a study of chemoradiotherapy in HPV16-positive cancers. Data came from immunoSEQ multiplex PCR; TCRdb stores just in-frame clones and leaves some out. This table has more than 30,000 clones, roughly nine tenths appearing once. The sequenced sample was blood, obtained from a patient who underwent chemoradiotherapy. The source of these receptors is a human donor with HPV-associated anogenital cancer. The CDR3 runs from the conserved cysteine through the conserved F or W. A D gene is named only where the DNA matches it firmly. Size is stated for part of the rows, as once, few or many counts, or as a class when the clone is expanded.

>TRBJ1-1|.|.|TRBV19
CASSIPSTSLGRWAFF
TGTGCCAGTAGTATCCCCTCGACAAGTTTGGGTAGGTGGGCTTTCTTT
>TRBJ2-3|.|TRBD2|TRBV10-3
CAISGTTSPDTDTQYF
TGTGCCATCAGTGGCACGACTAGCCCCGACACAGATACGCAGTATTTT
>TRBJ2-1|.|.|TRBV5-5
CASNLRDLTLNEQFF
TGTGCCAGCAACCTACGGGACCTGACCCTCAATGAGCAGTTCTTC
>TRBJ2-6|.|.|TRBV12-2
CASRVRPSTQSRANVLTF
TGTGCAAGTCGCGTAAGGCCCTCCACACAAAGTCGGGCCAACGTCCTGACTTTC
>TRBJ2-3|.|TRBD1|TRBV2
CASILQGAGDTQYF
TGTGCCAGCATCTTACAGGGGGCAGGGGATACGCAGTATTTT
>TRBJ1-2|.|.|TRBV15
CATSRENTGHYGYTF
TGTGCCACCAGCAGAGAGAATACAGGACACTATGGCTACACCTTC
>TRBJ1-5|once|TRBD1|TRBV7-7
CASSLDRDRSQPQHF
TGTGCCAGCAGCTTAGATCGGGACAGGAGCCAGCCCCAGCATTTT
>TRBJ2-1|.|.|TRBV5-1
CASLRGDATYNEQFF
TGCGCCAGCCTGAGGGGGGACGCGACCTACAATGAGCAGTTCTTC
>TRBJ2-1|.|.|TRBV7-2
CASSLNRYNEQFF
TGTGCCAGCAGCTTAAATAGGTACAATGAGCAGTTCTTC
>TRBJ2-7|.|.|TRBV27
CASSPSQGRRYYEQYF
TGTGCCAGCAGTCCAAGCCAGGGGAGACGGTACTACGAGCAGTACTTC
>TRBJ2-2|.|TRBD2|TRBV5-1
CASSSAFPGLAGDTTGELFF
TGCGCCAGCAGCTCCGCCTTTCCGGGACTAGCGGGAGACACCACCGGGGAGCTGTTTTTT
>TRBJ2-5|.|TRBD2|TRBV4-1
CASSSSGGTQETQYF
TGCGCCAGCAGCTCTAGCGGGGGTACCCAAGAGACCCAGTACTTC
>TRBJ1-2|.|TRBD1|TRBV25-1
CASSEYYRGHGYTF
TGTGCCAGCAGTGAATATTACAGGGGGCACGGCTACACCTTC
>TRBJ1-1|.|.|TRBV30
CAWSVPGMNTEAFF
TGTGCCTGGAGTGTCCCCGGCATGAACACTGAAGCTTTCTTT
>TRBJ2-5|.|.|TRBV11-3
CASSLDHETQYF
TGTGCCAGCAGCTTAGATCACGAGACCCAGTACTTC
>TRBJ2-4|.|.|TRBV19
CASTLREAFDIQYF
TGTGCCAGTACCCTGAGGGAGGCCTTCGACATTCAGTACTTC
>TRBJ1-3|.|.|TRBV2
CASNTDTGNTIYF
TGTGCCAGCAACACGGACACTGGAAACACCATATATTTT
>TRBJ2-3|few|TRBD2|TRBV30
CAWIPGGGLAGTDTQYF
TGTGCCTGGATCCCTGGGGGTGGTCTAGCGGGAACAGATACGCAGTATTTT
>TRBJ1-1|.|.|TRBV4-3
CASSQDWGVNTEAFF
TGCGCCAGCAGCCAAGATTGGGGGGTGAACACTGAAGCTTTCTTT
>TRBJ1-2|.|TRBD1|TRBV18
CASSLLGTGGLGYTF
TGTGCCAGCTCACTCCTCGGGACAGGGGGCCTTGGCTACACCTTC
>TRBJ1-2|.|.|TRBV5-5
CASSLNDYGYTF
TGTGCCAGCAGCTTGAACGATTATGGCTACACCTTC
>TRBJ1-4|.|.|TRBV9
CASSVDGSNEKLFF
TGTGCCAGCAGCGTAGACGGGTCGAATGAAAAACTGTTTTTT
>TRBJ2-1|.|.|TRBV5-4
CASSLADVDNEQFF
TGTGCCAGCAGCTTGGCTGACGTTGACAATGAGCAGTTCTTC
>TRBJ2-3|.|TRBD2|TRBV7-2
CASSLGSGGITDTQYF
TGTGCCAGCAGCTTAGGGAGCGGGGGGATCACAGATACGCAGTATTTT
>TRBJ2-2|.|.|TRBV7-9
CASSLDGTNTGELFF
TGTGCCAGCAGCTTAGACGGGACAAACACCGGGGAGCTGTTTTTT
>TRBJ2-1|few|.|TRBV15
CATSRDPPAEAYNEQFF
TGTGCCACCAGCAGAGATCCCCCAGCGGAGGCCTACAATGAGCAGTTCTTC
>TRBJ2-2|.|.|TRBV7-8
CASSLEVPGSGTGELFF
TGTGCCAGCAGCTTAGAGGTCCCGGGGAGCGGCACCGGGGAGCTGTTTTTT
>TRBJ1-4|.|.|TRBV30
CAWSEGSQRANEKLFF
TGTGCCTGGAGCGAAGGGTCCCAAAGAGCTAATGAAAAACTGTTTTTT
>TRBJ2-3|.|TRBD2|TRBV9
CASSGGGAGTTDTQYF
TGTGCCAGCAGCGGGGGAGGAGCGGGGACCACAGATACGCAGTATTTT
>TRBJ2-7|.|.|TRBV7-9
CASSTQAREQYF
TGTGCCAGCAGCACACAGGCGCGCGAGCAGTACTTC
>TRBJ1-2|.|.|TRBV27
CASSLSRANYGYTF
TGTGCCAGCAGTTTGAGCAGAGCTAACTATGGCTACACCTTC
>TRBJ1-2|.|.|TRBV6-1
CASSEPRGAILGGYGYTF
TGTGCCAGCAGTGAACCCCGGGGCGCAATTCTTGGGGGCTATGGCTACACCTTC
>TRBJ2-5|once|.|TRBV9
CASSVSSLQETQYF
TGTGCCAGCAGCGTTAGCTCCCTACAAGAGACCCAGTACTTC
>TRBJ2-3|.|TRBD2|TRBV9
CASSPSQRGAGTDTQYF
TGTGCCAGCAGCCCTTCCCAGCGGGGGGCCGGGACAGATACGCAGTATTTT
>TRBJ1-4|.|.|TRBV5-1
CASSLDGTNEKLFF
TGCGCCAGCAGCTTGGACGGGACTAATGAAAAACTGTTTTTT
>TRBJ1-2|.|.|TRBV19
CASSIEGDYGYTF
TGTGCCAGTAGTATAGAGGGAGACTATGGCTACACCTTC
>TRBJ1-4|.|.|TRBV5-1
CASSLAVKGTAEKLFF
TGCGCCAGCAGCTTGGCCGTTAAGGGAACGGCGGAAAAACTGTTTTTT
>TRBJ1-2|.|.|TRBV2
CASSEAEGYGYTF
TGTGCCAGCAGTGAAGCGGAGGGGTATGGCTACACCTTC
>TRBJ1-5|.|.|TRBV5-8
CASSLFVVSNQPQHF
TGTGCCAGCAGCTTATTCGTCGTCAGCAATCAGCCCCAGCATTTT
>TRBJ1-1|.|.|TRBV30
CAWDKTANTEAFF
TGTGCCTGGGACAAGACGGCTAACACTGAAGCTTTCTTT
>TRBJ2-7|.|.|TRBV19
CASSIGSSYEQYF
TGTGCCAGTAGTATAGGCAGCTCCTACGAGCAGTACTTC
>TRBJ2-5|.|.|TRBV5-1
CASSLGDTTETQYF
TGCGCCAGCAGCTTGGGAGACACTACCGAGACCCAGTACTTC
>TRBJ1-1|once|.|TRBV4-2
CASSQDFGIGTEAFF
TGTGCCAGCAGCCAAGATTTCGGCATTGGCACTGAAGCTTTCTTT
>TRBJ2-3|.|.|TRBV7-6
CASSSLVVGGYTDTQYF
TGTGCCAGCAGCTCCCTGGTCGTCGGGGGATACACAGATACGCAGTATTTT
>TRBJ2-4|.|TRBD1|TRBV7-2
CASMEGRGLAKNIQYF
TGTGCCAGCATGGAGGGCAGGGGGCTAGCCAAAAACATTCAGTACTTC
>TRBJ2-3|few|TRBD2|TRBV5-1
CASSFLAGDADTQYF
TGCGCCAGCAGCTTTTTGGCGGGAGACGCAGATACGCAGTATTTT
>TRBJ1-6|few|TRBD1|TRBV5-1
CASSLTGLRRYNSPLHF
TGCGCCAGCAGTCTGACAGGGCTACGACGATATAATTCACCCCTCCACTTT
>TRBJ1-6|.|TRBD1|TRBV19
CASSPRTGGQYNSPLHF
TGTGCCAGTAGTCCTAGGACAGGGGGACAATATAATTCACCCCTCCACTTT
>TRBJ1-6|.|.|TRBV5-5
CASSLVGGSYNSPLHF
TGTGCCAGCAGCTTGGTAGGAGGGTCCTATAATTCACCCCTCCACTTT
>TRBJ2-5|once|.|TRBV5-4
CASSLGYQETQYF
TGTGCCAGCAGCTTGGGTTACCAAGAGACCCAGTACTTC